The clone carrying this T cell receptor (beta chain) came up a few times. Original methodology: Amplification with reference gene primers provided the estimates of nucleated cell counts. Repertoires were generated with immunoSEQ multiplex PCR, while TCRdb's copy carries only in-frame clones and drops some. V and J calls and clone size are copied from that table; D and trimming were computed from the DNA. The table lists 65,000 to 90,000 clones, 60% to 80% of them singletons. These data originate in a study of blood T cell repertoires in COVID-19. Study at large: Researchers got acute and convalescent COVID-19 samples from the United States, Italy and Spain. Nucleic acid was either cDNA or gDNA, and it came from T cells, B-cell-depleted T cells, or PBMCs.

This CDR3 is 14 amino acids long. V lost 1 base and J lost 2; bases outside the gene matches: 2. CDR1 is SGHDT and CDR2 is YYEEEE in the germline V gene. The sequence was collected from a man aged 65-85 years with COVID-19, enrolled during active disease. This rearrangement joins TRBV5-6 to TRBJ1-2, with 7 bases matching TRBD1. The specimen sequenced was peripheral blood. The DNA of the CDR3 is TGTGCCAGCAGCTTGAGGGGGCTAAACTATGGCTACACCTTC. Amino acid sequence: CASSLRGLNYGYTF. Complete variable domain (other parts from reference TRBV5-6 and TRBJ1-2): DAGVTQSPTHLIKTRGQQVTLRCSPKSGHDTVSWYQQALGQGPQFIFQYYEEEERQRGNFPDRFSGHQFPNYSSELNVNALLLGDSALYLCASSLRGLNYGYTFGSGTRLTVV.